This T cell receptor beta chain was obtained from a study of blood T cells in healthy people across ages. Study findings and constraints: There was no known CMV status for donors, so expanded clonotype changes were possibly confounded.

For this clonotype: The antigen is unknown.

PBMCs numbering at least 7 million were isolated per sample. The authors ran a second PCR of 7 to 11 cycles using a sample-barcoded 5' primer and a J-beta primer mix. With 12 random nucleotides, a template-switch adaptor tagged each individual cDNA molecule. TCRdb processed the 5' RACE reads anew with MiXCR; each CDR3 protein has one entry. Seen here are 710,000 or so distinct CDR3 sequences, 22% observed once, and the top ten hold 20% to 25%. Germline-derived CDR1 and CDR2 are SQVTM and ANQGSEA. Trimming took 4 bases from V and 9 from J, leaving 7 bases between them. The CDR3 has 10 residues. This TCR derives from a man aged 65 to 85 in good health. The V gene is TRBV29-1, the J gene TRBJ2-1; D gene unclear. The specimen sequenced was blood. The CDR3 sequence: CSVVWGEQFF. The CDR3 DNA follows: TGCAGCGTTGTATGGGGTGAGCAGTTCTTC.